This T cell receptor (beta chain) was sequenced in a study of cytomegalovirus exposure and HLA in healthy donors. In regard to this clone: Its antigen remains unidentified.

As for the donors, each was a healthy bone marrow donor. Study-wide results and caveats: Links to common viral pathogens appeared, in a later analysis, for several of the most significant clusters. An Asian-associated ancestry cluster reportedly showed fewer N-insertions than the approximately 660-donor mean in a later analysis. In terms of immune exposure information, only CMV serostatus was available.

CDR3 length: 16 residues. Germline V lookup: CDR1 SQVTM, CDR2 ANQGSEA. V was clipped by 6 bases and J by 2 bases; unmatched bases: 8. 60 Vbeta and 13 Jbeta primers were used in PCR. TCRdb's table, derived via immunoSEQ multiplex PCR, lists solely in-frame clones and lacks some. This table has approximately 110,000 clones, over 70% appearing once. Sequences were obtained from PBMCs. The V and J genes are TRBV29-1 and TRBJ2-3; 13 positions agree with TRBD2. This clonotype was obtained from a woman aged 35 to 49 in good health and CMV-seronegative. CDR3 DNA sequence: TGCAGCGTGTCCGGGACTAGCGGGAAGTCCACAGATACGCAGTATTTT. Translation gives CSVSGTSGKSTDTQYF.